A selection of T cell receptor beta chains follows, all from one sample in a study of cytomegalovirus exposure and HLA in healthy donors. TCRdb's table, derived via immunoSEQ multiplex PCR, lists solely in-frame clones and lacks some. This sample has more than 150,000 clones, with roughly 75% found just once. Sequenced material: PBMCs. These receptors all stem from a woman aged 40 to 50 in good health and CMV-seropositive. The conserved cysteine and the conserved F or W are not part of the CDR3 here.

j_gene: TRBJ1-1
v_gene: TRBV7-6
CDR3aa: ASSLGTGGSEAF

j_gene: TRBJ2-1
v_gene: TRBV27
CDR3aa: ASSSPILGPYNEQF

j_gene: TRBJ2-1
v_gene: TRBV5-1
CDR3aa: ASSLPAGGDNEQF

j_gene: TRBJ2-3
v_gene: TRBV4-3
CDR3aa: ASSQDLAHFTDTQY

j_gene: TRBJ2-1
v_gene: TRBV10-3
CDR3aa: AISGTSGRDEQF

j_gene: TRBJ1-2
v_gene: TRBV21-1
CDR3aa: ASSKLASDYGYT

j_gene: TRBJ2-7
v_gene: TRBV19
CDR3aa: ASSINRGHEQY

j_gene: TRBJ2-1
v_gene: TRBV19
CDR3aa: ASSTLTYSYNEQF

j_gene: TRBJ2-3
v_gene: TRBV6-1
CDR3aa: ASSVGGGHTDTQY

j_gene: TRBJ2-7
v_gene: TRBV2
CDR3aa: ASLRDTSLYEQY

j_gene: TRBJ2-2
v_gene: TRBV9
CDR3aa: ASSVGAWAAGTGELF

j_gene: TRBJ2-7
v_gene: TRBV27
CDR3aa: ASSGETYRAMY

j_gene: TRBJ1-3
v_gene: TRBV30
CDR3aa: AWVRGLNSGNTIY

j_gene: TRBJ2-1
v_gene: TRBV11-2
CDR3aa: ASSLRQGIL

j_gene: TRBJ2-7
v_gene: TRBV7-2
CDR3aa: ASSTSGSGSYEQY

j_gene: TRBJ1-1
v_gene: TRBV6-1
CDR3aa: ASSEFGTGVTEAF

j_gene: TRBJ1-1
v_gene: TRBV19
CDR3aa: ASVRGQRNTEAF

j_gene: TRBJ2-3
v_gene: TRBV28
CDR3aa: ASSSPGLAGGTDTQY